This T cell receptor beta chain derives from a study of identifying expanded T cells in peripheral blood. Trimming removed 9 bases at V and 6 bases at J, with 17 bases between. Germline CDR1 is LNHDA and CDR2 is SQIVND (reference sequence). This CDR3 spans 14 amino acids. The protocol was immunoSEQ multiplex PCR, while the TCRdb copy is restricted to in-frame clones and leaves out a portion. The sample consists of 60,000 to 70,000 clones, more than 75% of them appearing once. General study findings and limits: Variance in clone template counts between roughly two-week samples significantly increased with total template count across all healthy donors. Over two and four weeks, about 15 and 19 clones changed, versus roughly 1.1 between replicates.

This clone has just one count. Its antigen remains unidentified. The material sequenced was blood. V is TRBV19 and J is TRBJ2-2; D is unclear. This sequence originates from a person aged 18 to 75 in good health. CDR3 bases: TGTGCCAGCGGACGGAGCAATATAGCCGGGGAGCTGTTTTTT. It specifies CASGRSNIAGELFF.